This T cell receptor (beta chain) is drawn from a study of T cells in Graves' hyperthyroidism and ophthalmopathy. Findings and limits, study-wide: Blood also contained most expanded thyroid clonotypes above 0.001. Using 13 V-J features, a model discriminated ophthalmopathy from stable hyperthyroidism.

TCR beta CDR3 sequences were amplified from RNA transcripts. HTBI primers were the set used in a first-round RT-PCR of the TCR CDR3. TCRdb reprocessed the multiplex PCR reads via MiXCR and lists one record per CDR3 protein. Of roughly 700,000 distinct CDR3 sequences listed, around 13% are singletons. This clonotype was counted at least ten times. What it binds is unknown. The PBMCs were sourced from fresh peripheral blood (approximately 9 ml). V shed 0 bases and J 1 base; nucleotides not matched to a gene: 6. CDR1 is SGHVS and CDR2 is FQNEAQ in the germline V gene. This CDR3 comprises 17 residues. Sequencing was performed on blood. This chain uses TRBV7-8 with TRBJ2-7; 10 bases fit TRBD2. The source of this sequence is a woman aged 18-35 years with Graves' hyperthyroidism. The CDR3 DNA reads TGTGCCAGCAGCTTAGCTCGAACTAGCGGGGTATCCTACGAGCAGTACTTC. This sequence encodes CASSLARTSGVSYEQYF.